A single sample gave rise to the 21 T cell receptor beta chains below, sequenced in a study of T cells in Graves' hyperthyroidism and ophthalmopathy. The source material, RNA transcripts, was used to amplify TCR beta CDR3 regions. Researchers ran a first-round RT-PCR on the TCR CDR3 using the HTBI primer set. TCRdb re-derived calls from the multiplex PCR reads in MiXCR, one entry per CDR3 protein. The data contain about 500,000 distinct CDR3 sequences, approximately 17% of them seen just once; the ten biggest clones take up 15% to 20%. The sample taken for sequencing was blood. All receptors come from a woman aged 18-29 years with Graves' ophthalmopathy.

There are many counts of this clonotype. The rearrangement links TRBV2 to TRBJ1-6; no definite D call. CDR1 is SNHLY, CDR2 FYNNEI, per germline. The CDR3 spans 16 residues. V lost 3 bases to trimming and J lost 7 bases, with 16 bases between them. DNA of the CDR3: TGTGCCAGCAGTGAGACAACTACTAGTGGCAATTCACCCCTCCACTTT. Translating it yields CASSETTTSGNSPLHF.

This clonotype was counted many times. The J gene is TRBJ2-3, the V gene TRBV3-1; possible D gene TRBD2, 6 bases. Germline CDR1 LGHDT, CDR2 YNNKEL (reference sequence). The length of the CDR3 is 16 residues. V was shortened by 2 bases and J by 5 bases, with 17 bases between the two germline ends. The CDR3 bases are TGTGCCAGCAGCCAACGGGTGGGGCGGGGTGGAGATACGCAGTATTTT. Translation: CASSQRVGRGGDTQYF.

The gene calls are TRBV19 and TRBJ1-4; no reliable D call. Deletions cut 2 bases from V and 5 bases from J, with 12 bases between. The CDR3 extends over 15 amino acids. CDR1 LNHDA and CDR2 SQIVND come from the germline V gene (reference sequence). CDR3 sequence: CASSIMESYNEKLFF. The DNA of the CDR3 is TGTGCCAGTAGTATAATGGAGTCTTACAATGAAAAACTGTTTTTT.

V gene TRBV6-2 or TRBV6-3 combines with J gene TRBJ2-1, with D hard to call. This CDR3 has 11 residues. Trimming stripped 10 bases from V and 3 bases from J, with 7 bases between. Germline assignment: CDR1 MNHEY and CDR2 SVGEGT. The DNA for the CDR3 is TGTGCCACCAGGCTCTACAATGAGCAGTTCTTC. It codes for CATRLYNEQFF.

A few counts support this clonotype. This chain's CDR3 is CACLQTWELFF. Here the CDR3 DNA reads TGTGCCTGTCTCCAGACCTGGGAGCTGTTTTTT. The J gene is TRBJ2-2, the V gene TRBV30; no definite D call. The CDR3 sequence is 11 residues long. The V end lost 6 bases, the J end lost 9 bases, and 11 bases lay between the germline ends. Germline V gene sequence: CDR1 GTSNPN, CDR2 SVGIG (reference sequence).

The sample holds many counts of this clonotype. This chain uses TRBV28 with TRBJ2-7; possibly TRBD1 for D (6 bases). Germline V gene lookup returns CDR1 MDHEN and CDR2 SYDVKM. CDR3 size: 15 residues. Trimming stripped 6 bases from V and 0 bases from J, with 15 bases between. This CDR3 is CASSQGRSGSYEQYF. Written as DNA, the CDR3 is TGTGCCAGCAGCCAGGGGCGTTCAGGCTCCTACGAGCAGTACTTC.

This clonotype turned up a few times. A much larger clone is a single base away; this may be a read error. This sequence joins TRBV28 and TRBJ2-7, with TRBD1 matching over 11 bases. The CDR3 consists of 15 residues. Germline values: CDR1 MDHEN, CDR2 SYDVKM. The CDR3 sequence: CAGSEAGTGGYEQYF. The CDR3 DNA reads TGTGCCGGCAGTGAAGCCGGGACAGGGGGCTACGAGCAGTACTTC. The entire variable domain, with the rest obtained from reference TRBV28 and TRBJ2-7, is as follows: DVKVTQSSRYLVKRTGEKVFLECVQDMDHENMFWYRQDPGLGLRLIYFSYDVKMKEKGDIPEGYSVSREKKERFSLILESASTNQTSMYLCAGSEAGTGGYEQYFGPGTRLTVT.

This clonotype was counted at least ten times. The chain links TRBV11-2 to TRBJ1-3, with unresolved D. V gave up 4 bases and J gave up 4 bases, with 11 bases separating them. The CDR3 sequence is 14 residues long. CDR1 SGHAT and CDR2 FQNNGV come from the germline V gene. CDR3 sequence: CASSSPRSGNTIYF. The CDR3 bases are TGTGCCAGCAGCTCCCCCCGATCCGGAAACACCATATATTTT.

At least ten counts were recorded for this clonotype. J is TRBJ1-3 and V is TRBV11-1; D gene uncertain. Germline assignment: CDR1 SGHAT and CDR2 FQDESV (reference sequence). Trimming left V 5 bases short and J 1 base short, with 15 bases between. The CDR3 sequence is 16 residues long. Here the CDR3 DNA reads TGTGCCAGCAGCCTCGGACGGTTCCAATCTGGAAACACCATATATTTT. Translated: CASSLGRFQSGNTIYF.

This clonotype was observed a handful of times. The CDR3 DNA is TGCGCCAGCAGCCAAGCGGGACAGTACTACACCGGGGAGCTGTTTTTT. This sequence encodes CASSQAGQYYTGELFF. V usage is TRBV4-1 and J usage is TRBJ2-2; 7 positions agree with TRBD1. This CDR3 comprises 16 residues. Germline-derived CDR1 and CDR2 are MGHRA and YSYEKL. V lost 1 base and J lost 3; bases outside the gene matches: 5.

The CDR3 coding sequence is TGTGCCAGCAGCCAATTGAATGGGGGCACTGAAGCTTTCTTT. Translation gives CASSQLNGGTEAFF. The chain recombines TRBV3-1 with TRBJ1-1; possibly TRBD1 for D (5 bases). This CDR3 is 14 amino acids long. V lost 2 bases to trimming and J lost 4 bases, with 11 bases between them. CDR1 and CDR2 (germline): LGHDT, YNNKEL (reference sequence).

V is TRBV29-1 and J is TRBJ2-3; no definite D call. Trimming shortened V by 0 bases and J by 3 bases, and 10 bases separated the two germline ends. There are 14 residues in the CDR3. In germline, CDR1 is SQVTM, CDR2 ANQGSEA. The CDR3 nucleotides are TGCAGCGTTGAAGATTTTGTGGTAACAGATACGCAGTATTTT. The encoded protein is CSVEDFVVTDTQYF.

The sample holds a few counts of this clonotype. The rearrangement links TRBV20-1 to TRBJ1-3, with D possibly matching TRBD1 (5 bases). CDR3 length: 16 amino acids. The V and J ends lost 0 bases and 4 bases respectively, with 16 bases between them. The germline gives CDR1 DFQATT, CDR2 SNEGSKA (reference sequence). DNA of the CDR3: TGCAGTGCTAGAGATATCGGGGGAAATACCGGAAACACCATATATTTT. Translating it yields CSARDIGGNTGNTIYF.

The CDR3 reads CASSSLEGLAGYNEQFF. The CDR3 nucleotides read TGTGCCAGTAGTTCTCTAGAGGGACTAGCGGGTTACAATGAGCAGTTCTTC. The rearrangement links TRBV19 to TRBJ2-1, with 12 bases matching TRBD2. Germline CDR1 and CDR2: LNHDA and SQIVND (reference sequence). The CDR3 has 17 residues. V lost 5 bases to trimming and J lost 4 bases; unmatched junction nucleotides: 9. Full variable domain (remainder filled in from reference TRBV19 and TRBJ2-1): DGGITQSPKYLFRKEGQNVTLSCEQNLNHDAMYWYRQDPGQGLRLIYYSQIVNDFQKGDIAEGYSVSREKKESFPLTVTSAQKNPTAFYLCASSSLEGLAGYNEQFFGPGTRLTVL.

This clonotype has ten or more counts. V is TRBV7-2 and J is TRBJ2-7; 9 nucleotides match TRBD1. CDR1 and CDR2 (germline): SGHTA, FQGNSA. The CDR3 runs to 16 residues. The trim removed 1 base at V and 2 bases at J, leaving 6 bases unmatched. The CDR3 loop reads CASSLDGGTGTYEQYF. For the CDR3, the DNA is TGTGCCAGCAGCTTAGATGGGGGGACAGGGACCTACGAGCAGTACTTC. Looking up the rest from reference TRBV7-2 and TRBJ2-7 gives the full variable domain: GAGVSQSPSNKVTEKGKDVELRCDPISGHTALYWYRQSLGQGLEFLIYFQGNSAPDKSGLPSDRFSAERTGGSVSTLTIQRTQQEDSAVYLCASSLDGGTGTYEQYFGPGTRLTVT.

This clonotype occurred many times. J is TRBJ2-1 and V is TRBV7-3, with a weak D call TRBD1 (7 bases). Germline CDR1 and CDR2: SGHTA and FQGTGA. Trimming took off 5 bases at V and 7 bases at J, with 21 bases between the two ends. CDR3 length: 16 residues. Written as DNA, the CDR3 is TGTGCCAGCAGCCTAAGGGGGCGGGGTACGAGGAATGAGCAGTTCTTC. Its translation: CASSLRGRGTRNEQFF.

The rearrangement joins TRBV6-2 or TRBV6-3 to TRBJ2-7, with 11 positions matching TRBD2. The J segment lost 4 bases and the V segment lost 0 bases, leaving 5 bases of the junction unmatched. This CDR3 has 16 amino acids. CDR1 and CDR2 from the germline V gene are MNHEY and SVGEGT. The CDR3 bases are TGTGCCAGCAGTTACTCGATAGCGGGAGGGGAATACGAGCAGTACTTC. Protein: CASSYSIAGGEYEQYF.

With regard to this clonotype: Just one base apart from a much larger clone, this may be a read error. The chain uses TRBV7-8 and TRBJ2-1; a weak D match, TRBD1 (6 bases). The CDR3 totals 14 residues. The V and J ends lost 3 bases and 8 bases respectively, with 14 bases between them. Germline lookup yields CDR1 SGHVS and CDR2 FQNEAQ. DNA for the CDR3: TGTGCCAGCAGCTTGGCGACAGGAGACGATGAGCAGTTCTTC. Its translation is CASSLATGDDEQFF.

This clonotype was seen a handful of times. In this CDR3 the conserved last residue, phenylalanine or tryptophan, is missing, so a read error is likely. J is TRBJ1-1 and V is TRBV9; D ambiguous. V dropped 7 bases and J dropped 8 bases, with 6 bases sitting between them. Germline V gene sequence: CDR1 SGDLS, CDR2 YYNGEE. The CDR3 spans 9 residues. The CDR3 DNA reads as TGTGCCAGCCCCACCGAAGCTTTCCTT. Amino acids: CASPTEAFL.

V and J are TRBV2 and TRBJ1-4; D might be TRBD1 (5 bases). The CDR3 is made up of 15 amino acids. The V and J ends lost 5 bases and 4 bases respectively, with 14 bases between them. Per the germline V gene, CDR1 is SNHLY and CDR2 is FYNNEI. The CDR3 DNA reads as TGTGCCAGCAGTCCGCTGGGACGGGATAATGAAAAACTGTTTTTT. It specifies CASSPLGRDNEKLFF.

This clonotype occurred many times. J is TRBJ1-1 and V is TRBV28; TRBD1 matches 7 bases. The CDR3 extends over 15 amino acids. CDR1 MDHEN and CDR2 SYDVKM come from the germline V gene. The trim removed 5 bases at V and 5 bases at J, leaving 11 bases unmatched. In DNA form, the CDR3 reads TGTGCCAGCAGTCCGTCCACAGGGGCGAGAACTGAAGCTTTCTTT. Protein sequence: CASSPSTGARTEAFF.